This is a list of T cell receptor beta chains from one sample in a study of shared clonotypes between healthy human individuals. TCRdb's table, derived via immunoSEQ multiplex PCR, lists solely in-frame clones and lacks some. The sample holds some 1.5 million clones, approximately 98% seen once. Sequencing input: naive CD4+ T cells sorted from blood. All receptors derive from a man aged 25 to 45 in good health. The CDR3 runs from the conserved cysteine through the conserved F or W. D genes are given only for firm matches.

v_call	j_call	d_call	cdr3_nt	cdr3_aa
TRBV7-2	TRBJ1-4	-	TGTGCCAGCAGCTCCCAGAAGGAAAAACTGTTTTTT	CASSSQKEKLFF
TRBV9	TRBJ2-1	TRBD2	TGTGCCAGCAGCACCGGGACTAGTGACAATGAGCAGTTCTTC	CASSTGTSDNEQFF
TRBV7-9	TRBJ1-3	-	TGTGCCAGCAGCTTAAACAGGGAAGGACGAGGCACAGGAAACACCATATATTTT	CASSLNREGRGTGNTIYF
TRBV11-1	TRBJ2-1	-	TGTGCCAGCAGCTTAAGGCTTTATGAGCAGTTCTTC	CASSLRLYEQFF
TRBV6-1	TRBJ2-5	-	TGTGCCAGCAGTGAAGTAGCGGAAGAGACCCAGTACTTC	CASSEVAEETQYF
TRBV7-9	TRBJ2-5	-	TGTGCCAGCAGCTGGCCCCAAGGGACCCAGTACTTC	CASSWPQGTQYF
TRBV18	TRBJ2-1	TRBD2	TGTGCCAGCTCATCTCCTAGCGGGAGAGCTTACAATGAGCAGTTCTTC	CASSSPSGRAYNEQFF
TRBV7-8	TRBJ2-3	-	TGTGCCAGCAGCCCCGGACGGGATACGCAGTATTTT	CASSPGRDTQYF
TRBV30	TRBJ1-2	-	TGTGCCTGGAAGGGGCTTGGCTACACCTTC	CAWKGLGYTF
TRBV29-1	TRBJ2-7	-	TGCAGCGCTCAGACAAGAAGCTCCTACGAGCAGTACTTC	CSAQTRSSYEQYF
TRBV5-1	TRBJ2-1	TRBD1	TGCGCCAGCAGGGGGACAGGGGCCTACAATGAGCAGTTCTTC	CASRGTGAYNEQFF
TRBV5-6	TRBJ2-3	-	TGTGCCAGCAGCTTAGGGCCTGGCACAGATACGCAGTATTTT	CASSLGPGTDTQYF
TRBV6-6	TRBJ2-7	-	TGTGCCAGCAGTCAAGGGGGGTTATCCTCCTACGAGCAGTACTTC	CASSQGGLSSYEQYF
TRBV7-6	TRBJ2-4	TRBD2	TGTGCCAGCAGCCCTATACTCGGACTAGCGGGAGGGCCTGCAAACATTCAGTACTTC	CASSPILGLAGGPANIQYF
TRBV18	TRBJ2-7	-	TGTGCCAGCTCACTACAGTCGAGCTCCTACGAGCAGTACTTC	CASSLQSSSYEQYF
TRBV27	TRBJ2-1	-	TGTGCCAGCAGTCAACAAATCCCCGGGACTTTTCCCACGGGTGAGCAGTTCTTC	CASSQQIPGTFPTGEQFF
TRBV18	TRBJ1-1	-	TGTGCCAGCTCACCAATCGGACAGAAGATATTGAACACTGAAGCTTTCTTT	CASSPIGQKILNTEAFF
TRBV5-1	TRBJ2-1	-	TGCGCCAGCAGCTCTTACGATGAGCAGTTCTTC	CASSSYDEQFF
TRBV7-2	TRBJ1-1	-	TGTGCCAGCAGCCTGATGGTACAGCTTAGGAACACTGAAGCTTTCTTT	CASSLMVQLRNTEAFF
TRBV5-1	TRBJ2-3	-	TGCGCCAGCATCCCCGTCCCCGGACCAGATACGCAGTATTTT	CASIPVPGPDTQYF
TRBV27	TRBJ1-5	TRBD1	TGTGCCAGCAGACCTGGACAGGCTAGCAATCAGCCCCAGCATTTT	CASRPGQASNQPQHF
TRBV18	TRBJ1-5	-	TGTGCCAGCTCACCCCCGTATAGCAATCAGCCCCAGCATTTT	CASSPPYSNQPQHF
TRBV15	TRBJ2-1	TRBD2	TGTGCCACCAGCCCGGGACTAGCGGGAGGATCCTACAATGAGCAGTTCTTC	CATSPGLAGGSYNEQFF
TRBV6-1	TRBJ2-4	-	TGTGCCAGCAGTGAATCGGAGGTTTCCAAAAACATTCAGTACTTC	CASSESEVSKNIQYF
TRBV7-9	TRBJ2-1	TRBD2	TGTGCCAGCAGTCCACTAGCGGGAGGGCCTCGGGAGCAGTTCTTC	CASSPLAGGPREQFF
TRBV5-4	TRBJ2-5	TRBD2	TGTGCCAGCAGCTTGGCTGGACTAGCGGGAGTACGGGAGACCCAGTACTTC	CASSLAGLAGVRETQYF
TRBV5-1	TRBJ1-1	TRBD1	TGCGCCAGCAGCGAAGGGGACAGGGGTCGAACTGAAGCTTTCTTT	CASSEGDRGRTEAFF
TRBV5-1	TRBJ2-5	-	TGCGCCAGCAGCCCCGGTGATCCCCAAGAGACCCAGTACTTC	CASSPGDPQETQYF
TRBV5-5	TRBJ1-2	-	TGTGCCAGCAACGAGGGGGGGGCTAACTATGGCTACACCTTC	CASNEGGANYGYTF
TRBV5-1	TRBJ2-2	-	TGCGCCAGCAGCCCGACAACCGCGACAGGGAGGAGGACCGGGGAGCTGTTTTTT	CASSPTTATGRRTGELFF
TRBV5-1	TRBJ2-5	TRBD1	TGCGCCAGCAGCACACAACCCGGGACAGGAGAGACCCAGTACTTC	CASSTQPGTGETQYF